This T cell receptor (beta chain) was retrieved from a study of T cell clonality in common variable immunodeficiency (dated by TCRdb to 2014 to 2015). With respect to this clone: The target of this receptor is not known. The read ends 3 residues early relative to the CDR3; the germline J gene fills the gap.

Standard criteria, namely reduction of serum IgG, IgA and/or IgM below the normal range together with specific antibody deficiency, were applied for the diagnosis of CVID. There were over 40 subjects in the CVID group (roughly 30 male and 15 or so female), ranging in age from roughly 8 to 64 years, with a mean age of 40. Both CVID patients and healthy controls were predominantly of Caucasian heritage. At the time of study participation, every CVID subject had been on replacement immunoglobulin therapy for one year or longer. When blood was collected, none of the CVID subjects were ill or on immunomodulatory or immunosuppressive medication. Heparinized peripheral whole blood samples of roughly 5 to 8.5 ml were obtained from each donor. Genomic DNA from adults with common variable immune deficiency (CVID) and from healthy adult controls was used for sequencing of TCRbeta CDR3 repertoires. Diluted blood was density-centrifuged over Hypaque 1077 or Ficoll-Paque to isolate peripheral blood mononuclear cells. Unsorted mononuclear cells served as the source of genomic DNA, which was extracted either by Qiagen column purification or by a centrifugation-based method.

From cysteine to phenylalanine, the CDR3 is 13 amino acids long. Part of the CDR3 DNA is given, 30 bases translated from base 1. From the germline V gene, CDR1 is SGHTA and CDR2 is FQGNSA. The full study reports these points: CVID TCRbeta sequences reportedly showed fewer deletions and N-nucleotide insertions and lacked highly modified clones with 13 or more V deletions. Healthy controls shared more TCRbeta clones with each other than CVID subjects shared among themselves (p < 0.0001). Correlations between repertoire features and clinical complications were limited by patient heterogeneity within the CVID cohort. According to the authors, figuring out what caused the increased clonality in CVID would require sequencing the repertoires of T cell subpopulations. Although equal DNA input was used, an average of about 83,000 unique sequences per sample was obtained for controls, compared with about 29,000 for CVID samples. TCRbeta clonality was higher in CVID subjects than in healthy controls (t-test p = 0.018), and the increase was most characteristic of about a third of subjects.

For sequencing, equivalent amounts of genomic DNA were input from CVID and control samples. For every sample, a 60 bp segment covering the rearranged TCRbeta CDR3 region was amplified and then sequenced. The immunoSEQ assay, a bias-corrected multiplex PCR combined with high-throughput sequencing, was used to amplify TCRbeta. As for the original processing: Every unique nucleotide sequence was considered a clone and was annotated with V, D and J genes, copy number and frequency. Sequences were labeled productive if in frame, and non-productive if out of frame or containing stop codons. Clonality was calculated from Shannon's entropy as previously described. Mean CDR3 Kyte-Doolittle hydropathy was derived from the predicted amino acid sequences of productive clones. Using the R hclust function, scaled V gene usage was clustered hierarchically with Manhattan distance and complete linkage. Sharing of clones by CDR3 amino acid sequence was evaluated through resampling of 12 repertoires per group over 100 rounds. The repertoires were searched for roughly 69 published EBV-specific and approximately 250 published CMV-specific TCRbeta sequences. After a couple of CVID samples that produced fewer than 10,000 sequences were dropped from the analysis, 42 CVID repertoires remained. Entries here come from immuneACCESS through TCRdb and include only in-frame sequences with V and J called. Some clones fail to appear in such tables; in the studies checked, an unresolved V gene covers under half of the shortfall, and the cause of the remainder is unknown. V, J and clone size reflect that table, while D and trimming were determined from the DNA. The table records about 7,200 clones for this sample, and not one of them appears only once. Around 5.1% of the sample goes to the ten largest clones.

The sample was peripheral blood mononuclear cells. The TCR was taken from a human donor with common variable immunodeficiency. Here the chain combines TRBV7-2 and TRBJ1-2, with 7 junctional bases fitting TRBD1. The CDR3 amino acid sequence is: CASSPRQGYGYTF. The part of the CDR3 DNA that was read is TGTGCCAGCAGCCCGCGACAGGGTTACGGC.